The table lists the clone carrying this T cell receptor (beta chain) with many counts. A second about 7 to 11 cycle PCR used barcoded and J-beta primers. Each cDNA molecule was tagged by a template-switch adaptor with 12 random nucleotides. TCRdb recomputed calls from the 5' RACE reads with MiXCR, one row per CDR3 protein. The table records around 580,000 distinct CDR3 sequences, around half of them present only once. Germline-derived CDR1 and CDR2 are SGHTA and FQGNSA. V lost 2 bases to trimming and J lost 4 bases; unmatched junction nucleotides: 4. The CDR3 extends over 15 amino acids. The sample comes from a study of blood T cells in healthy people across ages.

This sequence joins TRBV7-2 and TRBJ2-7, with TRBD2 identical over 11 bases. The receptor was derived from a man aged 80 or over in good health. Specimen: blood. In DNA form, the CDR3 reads TGTGCCAGCAGCTTAACTAGCGGGAGTGGATACGAGCAGTACTTC. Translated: CASSLTSGSGYEQYF. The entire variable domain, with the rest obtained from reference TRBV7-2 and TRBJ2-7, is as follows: GAGVSQSPSNKVTEKGKDVELRCDPISGHTALYWYRQSLGQGLEFLIYFQGNSAPDKSGLPSDRFSAERTGGSVSTLTIQRTQQEDSAVYLCASSLTSGSGYEQYFGPGTRLTVT.